This is a list of T cell receptor beta chains from one sample in a study of PD-1 blockade in mismatch repair-deficient tumors. Clones were read by immunoSEQ multiplex PCR, and TCRdb kept only the in-frame ones, dropping some. The table records about a thousand clones, roughly 78% of them present only once. This material consisted of primary tumor tissue, taken from a patient treated with pembrolizumab. These TCRs come from an adult with mismatch repair-deficient cancer. Both conserved end residues are part of each CDR3. Each record gives: J gene, clone size, D gene, V gene, CDR3 DNA, CDR3 protein. A D gene is named only where the DNA matches it firmly. The listing skips clone size in some rows; elsewhere it reads once, few, many or a size class.

j_gene: TRBJ2-7
abundance: .
d_gene: .
v_gene: TRBV7-8
CDR3nt: TGTGCCAGCAGCAAAGCTAATCTTGGGGAGCAGTACTTC
CDR3aa: CASSKANLGEQYF

j_gene: TRBJ2-7
abundance: .
d_gene: .
v_gene: TRBV30
CDR3nt: TGTGCCTGGAGTATCGGGACGGCGAACTACGAGCAGTACTTC
CDR3aa: CAWSIGTANYEQYF

j_gene: TRBJ1-4
abundance: .
d_gene: .
v_gene: TRBV5-1
CDR3nt: TGCGCCAGCAGCTTGGTTTCAGGGAATGAAAAACTGTTTTTT
CDR3aa: CASSLVSGNEKLFF

j_gene: TRBJ1-1
abundance: .
d_gene: TRBD1
v_gene: TRBV5-6
CDR3nt: TGTGCCAGCAGCTTCCCCAGGACAGGAAACACTGAAGCTTTCTTT
CDR3aa: CASSFPRTGNTEAFF

j_gene: TRBJ1-1
abundance: .
d_gene: .
v_gene: TRBV18
CDR3nt: TGTGCCAGCTCATCAAGAGGGACTGAAGCTTTCTTT
CDR3aa: CASSSRGTEAFF

j_gene: TRBJ1-2
abundance: .
d_gene: .
v_gene: TRBV6-5
CDR3nt: TGTGCCAGCAGACGCCGGGGTCTCACCTATGGCTACACCTTC
CDR3aa: CASRRRGLTYGYTF

j_gene: TRBJ2-7
abundance: .
d_gene: TRBD1
v_gene: TRBV10-3
CDR3nt: TGTGCCATCAGTGAATTAGGACAGGGGGGATTCTTCTACGAGCAGTACTTC
CDR3aa: CAISELGQGGFFYEQYF

j_gene: TRBJ2-7
abundance: .
d_gene: .
v_gene: TRBV6-5
CDR3nt: TGTGCCAGCGCGGAAACCTACGAGCAGTACTTC
CDR3aa: CASAETYEQYF

j_gene: TRBJ2-7
abundance: .
d_gene: .
v_gene: TRBV6-6
CDR3nt: TGTGCCAGCAGTTCCAAACTCTACGAGCAGTACTTC
CDR3aa: CASSSKLYEQYF

j_gene: TRBJ2-1
abundance: .
d_gene: TRBD2
v_gene: TRBV6-5
CDR3nt: TGTGCCAGCAGTTTCGCTAGCGGGGGCTCCTACAATGAGCAGTTCTTC
CDR3aa: CASSFASGGSYNEQFF

j_gene: TRBJ1-1
abundance: .
d_gene: .
v_gene: TRBV9
CDR3nt: TGTGCCAGCAGCACCCGACAGGAGAGGGAGACTGAAGCTTTCTTT
CDR3aa: CASSTRQERETEAFF

j_gene: TRBJ2-1
abundance: .
d_gene: TRBD2
v_gene: TRBV4-1
CDR3nt: TGCGCCAGCAGCCAAGATCAGGGACTAGCGGGGGGCAATGAGCAGTTCTTC
CDR3aa: CASSQDQGLAGGNEQFF

j_gene: TRBJ2-1
abundance: .
d_gene: .
v_gene: TRBV5-4
CDR3nt: TGTGCCAGCAGCCCGGTCGCCAACAATGAGCAGTTCTTC
CDR3aa: CASSPVANNEQFF

j_gene: TRBJ2-2
abundance: .
d_gene: .
v_gene: TRBV10-3
CDR3nt: TGTGCCATCAGTTGGAACGTGAAGGGAGGCGGGGAGCTGTTTTTT
CDR3aa: CAISWNVKGGGELFF

j_gene: TRBJ2-5
abundance: once
d_gene: TRBD1
v_gene: TRBV9
CDR3nt: TGTGCCAGCAGCCTGGAGACAGGGAGAGAGACCCAGTACTTC
CDR3aa: CASSLETGRETQYF